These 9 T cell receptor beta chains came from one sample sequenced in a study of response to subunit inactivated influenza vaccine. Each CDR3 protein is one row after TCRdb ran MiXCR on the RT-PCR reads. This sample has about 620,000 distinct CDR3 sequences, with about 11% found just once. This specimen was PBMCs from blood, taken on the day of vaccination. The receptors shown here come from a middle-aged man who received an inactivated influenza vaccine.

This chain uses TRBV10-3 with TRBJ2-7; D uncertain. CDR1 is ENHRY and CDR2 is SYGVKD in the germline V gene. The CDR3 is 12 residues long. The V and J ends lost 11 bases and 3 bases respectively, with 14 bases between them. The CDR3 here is CAARQANYEQYF. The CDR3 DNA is TGTGCCGCCCGGCAAGCGAACTACGAGCAGTACTTC.

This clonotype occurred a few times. In nucleotides, the CDR3 is TGCAGCGTTCAGGGGGCAAACTGGGGCACAGATACGCAGTATTTT. Its protein is CSVQGANWGTDTQYF. The chain employs TRBV29-1 and TRBJ2-3, with 8 nucleotides matching TRBD1. The CDR3 covers 15 residues. Germline V gives CDR1 SQVTM, CDR2 ANQGSEA. The V segment lost 5 bases and the J segment 1 base; nucleotides outside the gene matches: 8.

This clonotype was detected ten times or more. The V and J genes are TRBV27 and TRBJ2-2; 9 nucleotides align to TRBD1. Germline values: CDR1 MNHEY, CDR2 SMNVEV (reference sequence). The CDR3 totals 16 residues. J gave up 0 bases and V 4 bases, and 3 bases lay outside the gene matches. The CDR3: CASSYTGGSNTGELFF. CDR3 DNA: TGTGCCAGCAGTTATACAGGGGGCTCGAACACCGGGGAGCTGTTTTTT.

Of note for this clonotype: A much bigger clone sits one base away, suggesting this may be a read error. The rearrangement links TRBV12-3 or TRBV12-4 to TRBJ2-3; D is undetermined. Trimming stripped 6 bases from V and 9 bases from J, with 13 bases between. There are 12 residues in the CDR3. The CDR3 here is CASRFLDDTQYF. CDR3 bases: TGTGCCAGCAGATTTTTGGACGACACGCAGTATTTT.

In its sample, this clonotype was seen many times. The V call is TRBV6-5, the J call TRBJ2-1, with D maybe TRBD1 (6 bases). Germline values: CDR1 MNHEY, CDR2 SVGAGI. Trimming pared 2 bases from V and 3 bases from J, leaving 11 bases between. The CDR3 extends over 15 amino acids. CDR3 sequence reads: CASSYITGSYNEQFF. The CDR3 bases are TGTGCCAGCAGTTACATTACAGGGAGCTACAATGAGCAGTTCTTC.

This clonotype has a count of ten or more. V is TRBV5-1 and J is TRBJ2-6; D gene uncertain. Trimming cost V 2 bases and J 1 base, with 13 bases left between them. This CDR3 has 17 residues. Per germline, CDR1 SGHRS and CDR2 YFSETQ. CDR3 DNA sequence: TGCGCCAGCAGCTTAAACTCCTTAATGTCTGGGGCCAACGTCCTGACTTTC. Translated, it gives CASSLNSLMSGANVLTF.

The CDR3 sequence: CASSQDSASGGSSYEQYF. CDR3 DNA: TGTGCCAGCAGCCAAGATTCTGCTAGCGGGGGGAGCTCCTACGAGCAGTACTTC. The chain uses TRBV3-1 and TRBJ2-7; TRBD2 agrees at 11 bases. CDR1 and CDR2 from the germline V gene are LGHDT and YNNKEL (reference sequence). Trimming at V came to 0 bases and at J to 0 bases, leaving 7 bases not matched to a gene. This CDR3 contains 18 residues.

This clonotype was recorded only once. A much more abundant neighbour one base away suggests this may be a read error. The CDR3, as DNA: TGTGCCAGCATAAACGGGACGTATGCATACGAGCAGTACTTC. Residues: CASINGTYAYEQYF. The chain has TRBV28 and TRBJ2-7, with D perhaps matching TRBD1 or TRBD2 (5 bases each). V dropped 7 bases and J dropped 4 bases, with 17 bases sitting between them. The CDR3 has 14 amino acids. Germline CDR1 and CDR2: MDHEN and SYDVKM.

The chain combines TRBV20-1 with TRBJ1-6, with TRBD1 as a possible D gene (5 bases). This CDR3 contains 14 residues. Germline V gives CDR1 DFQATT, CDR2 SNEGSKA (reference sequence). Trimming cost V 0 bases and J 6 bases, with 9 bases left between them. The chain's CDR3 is CSARDPGSNSPLHF. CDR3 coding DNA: TGCAGTGCTAGAGATCCAGGGTCTAATTCACCCCTCCACTTT.